This TCR beta chain was profiled in a study of blood T cell repertoires in COVID-19. Study information: Sources were T cells, B-cell-depleted T cells, or PBMCs; the material itself was cDNA or gDNA.

This CDR3 contains 16 residues. V lost 3 bases and J lost 1; bases outside the gene matches: 3. In germline, CDR1 is SGHAT, CDR2 FQDESV (reference sequence). Clones were sequenced by immunoSEQ multiplex PCR, and TCRdb holds only the in-frame ones, with some missing. The repertoire holds some 150,000 clones, roughly 85% seen once, with about 3.2% in the top ten. This clone was detected only once. The source is a man between 50 and 59 years old with acute or convalescent COVID-19. The sample taken for sequencing was peripheral blood. The chain joins TRBV11-1 to TRBJ2-4, with 10 bases matching TRBD1. The CDR3 reads CASSFGDRGAKNIQYF. DNA of the CDR3: TGTGCCAGCAGCTTCGGGGACAGGGGTGCCAAAAACATTCAGTACTTC.